A selection of T cell receptor beta chains follows, all from one sample in a study of spatial heterogeneity in lung cancer. TCRdb re-analysed the 5' RACE reads in MiXCR, keeping a single row per CDR3 protein. Here the sample spans some 38,000 distinct CDR3 sequences, 6.5% to 9% being singletons. The sequencing used PBMCs, collected at surgery. The receptors come from a male donor with early-stage non-small cell lung cancer. Each CDR3 is given with its conserved first and last residue. A D gene is named only where the DNA matches it firmly. Expanded clones get a size class; other rows say once, few or many, or leave the size out.

d_gene	abundance	v_gene	j_gene	CDR3aa	CDR3nt
NA	many	TRBV12-3/TRBV12-4	TRBJ2-7	CASSPAAQGRGQYF	TGTGCCAGCAGTCCCGCCGCCCAGGGGCGGGGGCAGTACTTC
TRBD2	few	TRBV5-1	TRBJ2-2	CASRQTSGRSTGELFF	TGCGCCAGCAGACAAACTAGCGGGAGGAGCACCGGGGAGCTGTTTTTT
NA	NA	TRBV30	TRBJ2-1	CAWSGLATYDEQFF	TGTGCCTGGAGTGGGCTAGCCACGTACGATGAGCAGTTCTTC
TRBD1	NA	TRBV19	TRBJ2-5	CASRETGGGETQYF	TGTGCCAGTAGGGAAACAGGGGGTGGGGAGACCCAGTACTTC
NA	many	TRBV15	TRBJ1-4	CATSRDRKTNEKLFF	TGTGCCACCAGCAGAGATCGGAAAACTAATGAAAAACTGTTTTTT
NA	many	TRBV7-3	TRBJ1-1	CASSLTQAEGAFF	TGTGCCAGCAGCTTAACTCAGGCCGAGGGAGCTTTCTTT
TRBD2	NA	TRBV6-6	TRBJ2-3	CASSLSGRKTDTQYF	TGTGCCAGCAGCCTAAGCGGGAGGAAAACAGATACGCAGTATTTT
NA	many	TRBV7-9	TRBJ1-5	CASSLEREQPQHF	TGTGCCAGCAGCTTGGAGCGGGAACAGCCCCAGCATTTT
TRBD1	few	TRBV25-1	TRBJ1-5	CASSENRDRADQPQHF	TGTGCCAGCAGTGAAAACCGGGACAGGGCGGATCAGCCCCAGCATTTT
TRBD1	many	TRBV20-1	TRBJ1-4	CSGRTGAREKLFF	TGCAGCGGTAGAACAGGGGCTCGCGAAAAACTGTTTTTT
TRBD2	NA	TRBV6-5	TRBJ2-1	CASSEAGAYNEQFF	TGTGCCAGCAGTGAAGCGGGAGCCTACAATGAGCAGTTCTTC
TRBD2	few	TRBV6-2/TRBV6-3	TRBJ2-1	CASSLSSGGAWEQFF	TGTGCCAGCAGCCTCAGTAGCGGGGGGGCCTGGGAGCAGTTCTTC
NA	NA	TRBV6-4	TRBJ1-1	CASAVVPSLGNTEAFF	TGTGCCAGCGCGGTGGTACCTTCTCTGGGGAACACTGAAGCTTTCTTT
NA	few	TRBV20-1	TRBJ1-5	CSATRDTNQPQHF	TGCAGTGCTACCCGGGACACTAATCAGCCCCAGCATTTT
TRBD2	NA	TRBV20-1	TRBJ2-3	CSARISRASGMPDTQYF	TGCAGTGCGCGGATCAGTCGGGCTAGCGGGATGCCAGATACGCAGTATTTT
TRBD2	many	TRBV24-1	TRBJ2-3	CATSAAGVQDTQYF	TGTGCCACCAGTGCGGCGGGAGTTCAAGATACGCAGTATTTT
TRBD2	many	TRBV6-5	TRBJ2-3	CASSVDPSGRGTDTQYF	TGTGCCAGCAGTGTCGACCCTAGCGGGAGGGGTACAGATACGCAGTATTTT
NA	many	TRBV19	TRBJ1-2	CASSINGGRVYNGYTF	TGTGCCAGTAGTATCAATGGTGGCAGGGTCTATAATGGCTACACCTTC
NA	NA	TRBV29-1	TRBJ1-3	CSVEDRKGYTIYF	TGCAGCGTTGAAGATCGGAAGGGATACACCATATATTTT
NA	few	TRBV7-3	TRBJ1-6	CASSPDTFNSPLHF	TGTGCCAGCAGTCCGGACACTTTTAATTCACCCCTCCACTTT
NA	many	TRBV7-2	TRBJ2-5	CASSLPPQETQYF	TGTGCCAGCAGCTTACCCCCTCAAGAGACCCAGTACTTC
NA	many	TRBV6-2/TRBV6-3	TRBJ2-1	CASSLALYNEQFF	TGTGCCAGCAGTTTGGCTCTCTACAATGAGCAGTTCTTC
NA	once	TRBV27	TRBJ1-1	CASSSRPNRAKNTEAFF	TGTGCCAGCAGTTCACGGCCCAACAGGGCCAAGAACACTGAAGCTTTCTTT
NA	many	TRBV7-2	TRBJ1-5	CASSYAGTRGAPQHF	TGTGCCAGCAGCTACGCCGGGACAAGGGGGGCTCCCCAGCATTTT
NA	few	TRBV20-1	TRBJ2-5	CSARDGTLQETQYF	TGCAGTGCTAGAGATGGGACTTTGCAAGAGACCCAGTACTTC
NA	many	TRBV29-1	TRBJ2-2	CSAPGPLNTGELFF	TGCAGCGCCCCGGGGCCCTTAAACACCGGGGAGCTGTTTTTT
NA	many	TRBV5-4	TRBJ1-1	CASSLAGFNEAFF	TGTGCCAGCAGCTTGGCCGGGTTTAATGAAGCTTTCTTT
NA	many	TRBV14	TRBJ2-1	CASSAPGGNEQFF	TGTGCCAGCAGCGCACCAGGGGGGAATGAGCAGTTCTTC
NA	few	TRBV7-9	TRBJ1-1	CASSIMRDQGTEAFF	TGTGCCAGCAGCATAATGAGGGACCAGGGGACTGAAGCTTTCTTT